This T cell receptor beta chain was recorded in a study of blood T cell dynamics during melanoma immunotherapy. Looking at the study overall: First-line therapy was either pembrolizumab or nivolumab with ipilimumab for metastatic melanoma.

Details on this clone: Its matching antigen is unknown.

There are 15 residues in the CDR3. V gave up 4 bases and J gave up 8 bases, with 18 bases separating them. Germline V lookup: CDR1 SGHRS, CDR2 YFSETQ. Indicated time point: pre-treatment baseline. Patients had no prior systemic cancer treatment, immunosuppressants or other active cancers. Regarding the study as a whole: Whether repertoire-driving clones were melanoma-specific could not be determined.

Every bulk PBMC sample received the same 350 ng of DNA. Data came from immunoSEQ multiplex PCR; TCRdb stores just in-frame clones and leaves some out. This table holds about 4,800 clones, about 87% found once. This specimen consisted of blood, obtained from a patient treated with checkpoint blockade. The sequence came from a human donor with melanoma. The chain is built from TRBV5-1 and TRBJ1-4; no reliable D call. The DNA for the CDR3 is TGCGCCAGCAGCGTACAACCTCAACCCCAGGAAAAACTGTTTTTT. Translation: CASSVQPQPQEKLFF.